This entry is about one T cell receptor (beta chain). This sample was taken from a study of T-cell memory formation after mild COVID-19. TCRdb redid the calling of the 5' RACE reads with MiXCR, one entry per CDR3 protein. The table includes 560,000 or so distinct CDR3 sequences, 17% detected once. Germline V gene data show CDR1 as SGHDN and CDR2 as FVKESK. The CDR3 runs to 14 residues. Trimming stripped 0 bases from V and 6 bases from J, with 12 bases between. The sample consisted of PBMCs or a T cell subset sorted from them (not recorded which). The TCR was taken from an adult woman who had mild COVID-19 (a few samples of this study predate the infection). Cell type and time point are not known. The rearrangement links TRBV14 to TRBJ2-7; D gene uncertain. Here the CDR3 DNA reads TGTGCCAGCAGCCAAGATTGGCAGTCTGTCGAGCAGTACTTC. Encoded protein: CASSQDWQSVEQYF. The full variable domain, its missing parts supplied by reference TRBV14 and TRBJ2-7, is EAGVTQFPSHSVIEKGQTVTLRCDPISGHDNLYWYRRVMGKEIKFLLHFVKESKQDESGMPNNRFLAERTGGTYSTLKVQPAELEDSGVYFCASSQDWQSVEQYFGPGTRLTVT.